What follows describes a single T cell receptor (beta chain). Its antigen has not been determined. No base quality values were provided; no much bigger clone lies one nucleotide off. This sample is drawn from a study of cytomegalovirus exposure and HLA in healthy donors (dated by TCRdb to 2016 to 2017). Turning to the overall study: In an earlier analysis of about 560 of the donors, about 260 Gb of sequence data and about 110 million unique TCR beta sequences from some 170 million T cells were reported. An early release covering roughly 600 HLA-typed donors comprised about 290 gigabases of sequencing data and roughly 86 million unique TCR sequences. Among the approximately 400 genotyped donors, about 83% belonged to the genetic ancestry cluster associated with self-reported Caucasian donors. The study aimed to test whether cataloging public T cell receptors could reveal signatures of past pathogen exposure. The T cell repertoires of 666 subjects were profiled by immunosequencing and related to cytomegalovirus serostatus. A separate validation cohort of 100 to 150 different subjects was used in addition to the 666-subject first cohort. To predict cytomegalovirus infection status, the study brought together high-throughput TCR immunosequencing, statistical association of individual TCRs with disease status, and machine learning. In a later analysis, previously published TCR beta repertoires from about 640 donors were re-analyzed and high-resolution HLA genotyping was added so that TCR occurrence patterns could be studied. In the later analysis, no new phenotypic data were used to find candidate immune exposures; instead, reliance was placed on TCR beta sequences and their occurrence across donors. In an earlier analysis of 587 of the donors, high-throughput TCR beta sequencing was used to judge whether each TCR beta V gene segment behaved as functional or pseudogenic. Donor age, sex, ethnicity and CMV serostatus were compiled alongside the repertoire data. A later genetic analysis used genome-wide SNP genotypes for about 65% of the 666 donors, treating that subset as a discovery cohort. Every repertoire in the discovery cohort had been generated on one and the same sequencing platform. Both class I and class II loci were covered by HLA typing, at four-digit resolution. Typing coverage varied by locus: roughly 629-640 donors for A, B, C, DRB1 and DQB1; 500 to 550 for DQA1; approximately 610 for DPA1; more than 450 for DPB1. Because of strong linkage in the cohort, a handful of DR-DQ haplotypes were treated as single units for association and clustering. Among around 400 genotyped donors of the cohort, an average of approximately 240,000 unique TCR beta nucleotide sequences were sequenced per donor, around 20% of them non-productive.

Library construction relied on the immunoSEQ multiplex PCR assay. For the multiplex PCR, a mixture combining 60 forward primers for TCR Vbeta segments and 13 reverse primers for TCR Jbeta segments was used. The CDR3 region of rearranged TCR beta genes was amplified from genomic DNA with a multiplex PCR assay. Amplified TCR beta libraries were sequenced as 87-base-pair reads on the Illumina HiSeq System. Processing in the source paper ran as follows. A later analysis tallied tens of millions of unique TCR beta chains across the 650 to 750 repertoires, and around 9.9 million of those chains were shared by two or more donors. Raw reads were error-corrected and collapsed into unique sequences by a nearest-neighbor algorithm in which closely related sequences were merged to remove PCR and sequencing errors. CDR3 sequences were aligned to IMGT reference sequences to assign V, D and J gene segments. For a sequence to be retained, a match of at least six nucleotides was required to both a V gene segment and a J gene segment. A rearrangement counted as productive if the CDR3 had no stop codons and remained in frame with V and J, and every other rearrangement counted as non-productive. Following IMGT convention, CDR3 was defined as the stretch from the second conserved V-encoded cysteine up to the conserved J-encoded phenylalanine. In an earlier analysis of some 550 of the donors, sequences lacking an unambiguous match to a single V gene segment were excluded. In an earlier analysis of some 590 of the donors, a V segment was called functional when productive rearrangements were above 56.7%, and segregating when the standard deviation between donors exceeded 5%. A statistical classification framework was built for diagnosing cytomegalovirus status from the catalog of TCR beta chain sequences. V and J gene assignment, in a later analysis, came from comparing TCR nucleotide sequences with IMGT/GENE-DB human TR gene sequences. Using the TCRdist pipeline, a later analysis assigned CDR3 sequences along with most-parsimonious VDJ recombination scenarios. In a later analysis, each TCR beta chain was defined by its CDR3 amino acid sequence together with its V-gene family, and reads lacking a unique V-gene family were excluded. A later analysis removed over 500 highly shared, low-generation-probability nucleotide sequences to deal with suspected cross-contamination and a sequencing artifact. For each public chain, a later analysis derived a clonal expansion index from normalized ranks of inferred template counts within each repertoire. In a later analysis, generation probabilities were computed with a VDJ recombination model fitted to out-of-frame rearrangements, and the resulting probabilities were checked against IGoR. In a later analysis, hypergeometric tests were used to score TCR-TCR, TCR-HLA and TCR-CMV co-occurrence, with a repertoire-size bias correction applied to TCR pairs. To estimate false discovery rates, a later analysis permuted the HLA or CMV assignments 20 times. In a later analysis, co-occurring TCRs were grouped using DBSCAN, with TCRdist sequence similarity added in when clustering inside HLA-allele-positive subsets. Repertoires with fewer than 30,000 or more than 120,000 public chains were left out of co-occurrence clustering, as were about 5 repertoires with anomalous nucleotide sharing. Here the immuneACCESS table is served through TCRdb, limited to in-frame sequences with V and J called. Missing clones are a known gap in these copies; in checked studies unresolved V genes cover under half, and the rest lacks a known reason. The DNA gave D and trimming, while V, J and clone size come from that table. The sample table records 180,000 or so clones; around 88% of these occur just once. Less than 0.35% of the sample is in the top ten clones.

Findings and caveats that apply to the study as a whole: The presence/absence analyses assumed that sequencing depth was roughly uniform across donors, and that assumption may not be true. The classifier was reported to diagnose cytomegalovirus status with high specificity and sensitivity in both the original and validation cohorts. In a later analysis, most CMV-associated TCR beta chains were found to appear HLA-restricted, with HLA associations seemingly driven largely by CMV exposure. Specific HLA alleles were associated with 15,000 to 20,000 TCR beta sequences at a false discovery rate of 0.05 in a later analysis. A later analysis found that HLA-associated TCR beta chains were more clonally expanded and had lower generation probabilities than equally common non-associated chains. In vitro tests confirmed that a few of the cytomegalovirus-associated TCR beta chains recognize cytomegalovirus antigens. The cohort was sequenced for TCR beta chains only, and without alpha or paired-chain data the features that could be detected were limited. A further reported finding was that TCR beta sequences accurately predicted the HLA-A and HLA-B alleles for most subjects in the first cohort. A total of some 180 TCR beta chains were listed by the study as associated with cytomegalovirus. According to a later analysis, parvovirus B19, influenza, CMV and Epstein-Barr virus appeared linked to several top co-occurrence clusters. Because HLA typing was unavailable for some donors at each locus, only the typed subset was used in association tests. Linkage disequilibrium might explain the correlated functional status among segregating V segments, but an unknown experimental factor could not be excluded. Broadly in line with IMGT annotations, most TCR beta V segments showed up in productive rearrangements about 87% or about 30% of the time in an earlier analysis of a few hundred of the donors. A later genetic analysis reported fewer N-insertions in productive TCRs among donors in an Asian-associated ancestry cluster than the roughly 620-donor mean. The only immune exposure information available for the cohort was CMV serostatus. Some IMGT-functional V segments, including TRBV6-2 and TRBV6-3, could not be told apart with the 87-base-pair reads, so those segments were excluded. The authors suggested that the approach could potentially be extended to other disease states and immunological phenotypes. When HLA alleles, especially DR and DQ, strongly co-occurred, attributing TCR associations to individual alleles was difficult. In a later analysis, TCR association rates were found to vary across HLA loci, with the most associated TCRs seen for DRB1 alleles and the fewest for HLA-C alleles. A later genetic analysis associated a missense DCLRE1C variant with V-gene and J-gene trimming of TCR beta chains, and an independent cohort replicated the association. Because counts were too low, some 17 rarely observed V segments, including chromosome 9 orphons, were excluded from the earlier analysis of several hundred of the donors. The sequencing pipeline was judged likely to have produced a cluster of highly shared sequence variants as a technical artifact. Most TCR sequences were seen in very few donors, while some public TCRs were found in many individuals.

V has 6 bases trimmed and J has 4 bases trimmed; junction bases matching no gene number 5. CDR3 length: 15 amino acids, cysteine to phenylalanine. The kept DNA is CDR3 alone, 45 bases in frame from the first base. The germline V gene supplies CDR1 MGHDK and CDR2 SYGVNS. In total, roughly 670 healthy bone marrow donors made up the cohort. All cohort members were sampled while nominally healthy, although unrecorded immune exposures were likely present. The donor was CMV seronegative and belonged to the group of more than 300 seronegative cohort members. Each donor provided a peripheral blood sample, and peripheral blood mononuclear cells were used for TCR beta sequencing. The Qiagen DNeasy Blood Extraction Kit was used to extract genomic DNA from the blood cell samples.

Input material: PBMCs. The TCR sequence derives from a woman aged 25 to 45 in good health and CMV-seronegative. The chain is assembled from TRBV25-1 and TRBJ2-2, and 10 junction bases match TRBD2. The CDR3 loop reads CASSPLAGVTGELFF. The sequenced DNA: TGTGCCAGCAGCCCCCTAGCGGGGGTCACCGGGGAGCTGTTTTTT.